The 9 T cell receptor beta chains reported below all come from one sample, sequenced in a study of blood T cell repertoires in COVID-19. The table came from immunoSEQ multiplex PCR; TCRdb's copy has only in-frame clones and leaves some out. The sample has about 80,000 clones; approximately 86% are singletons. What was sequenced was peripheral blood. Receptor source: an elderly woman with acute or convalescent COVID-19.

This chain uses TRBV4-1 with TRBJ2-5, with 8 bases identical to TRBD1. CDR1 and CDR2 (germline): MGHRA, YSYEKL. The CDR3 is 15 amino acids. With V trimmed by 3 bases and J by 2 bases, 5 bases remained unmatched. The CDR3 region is CASSHGQGIQETQYF. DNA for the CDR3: TGCGCCAGCAGCCACGGACAGGGTATTCAAGAGACCCAGTACTTC.

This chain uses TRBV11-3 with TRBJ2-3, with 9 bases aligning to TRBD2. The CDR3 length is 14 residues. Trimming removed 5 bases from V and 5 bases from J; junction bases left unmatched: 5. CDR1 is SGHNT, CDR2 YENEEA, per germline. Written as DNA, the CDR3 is TGTGCCAGCAGCAAAGGCGGGGGGGGAGATACGCAGTATTTT. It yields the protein CASSKGGGGDTQYF. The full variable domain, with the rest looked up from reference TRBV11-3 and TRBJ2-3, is EAGVVQSPRYKIIEKKQPVAFWCNPISGHNTLYWYLQNLGQGPELLIRYENEEAVDDSQLPKDRFSAERLKGVDSTLKIQPAELGDSAVYLCASSKGGGGDTQYFGPGTRLTVL.

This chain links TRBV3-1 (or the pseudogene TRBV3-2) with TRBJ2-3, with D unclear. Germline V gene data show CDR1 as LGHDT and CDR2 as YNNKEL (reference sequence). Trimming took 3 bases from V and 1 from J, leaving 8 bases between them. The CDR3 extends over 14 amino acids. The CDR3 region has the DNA TGTGCCAGCAGCCACAGGCAGGGCACAGATACGCAGTATTTT. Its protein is CASSHRQGTDTQYF.

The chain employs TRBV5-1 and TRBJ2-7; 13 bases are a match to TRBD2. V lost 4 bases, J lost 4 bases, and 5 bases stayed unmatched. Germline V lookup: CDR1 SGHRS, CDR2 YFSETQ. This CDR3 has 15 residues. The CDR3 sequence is CASSRGLAGRYEQYF. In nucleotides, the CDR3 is TGCGCCAGCAGCAGGGGACTAGCGGGGCGGTACGAGCAGTACTTC. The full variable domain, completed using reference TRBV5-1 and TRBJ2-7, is KAGVTQTPRYLIKTRGQQVTLSCSPISGHRSVSWYQQTPGQGLQFLFEYFSETQRNKGNFPGRFSGRQFSNSRSEMNVSTLELGDSALYLCASSRGLAGRYEQYFGPGTRLTVT.

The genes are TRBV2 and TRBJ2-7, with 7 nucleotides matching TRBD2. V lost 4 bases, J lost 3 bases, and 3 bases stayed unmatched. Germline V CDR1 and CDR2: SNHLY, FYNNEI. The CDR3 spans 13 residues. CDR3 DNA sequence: TGTGCCAGCAGTGCTAGCGGAGACTACGAGCAGTACTTC. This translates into CASSASGDYEQYF.

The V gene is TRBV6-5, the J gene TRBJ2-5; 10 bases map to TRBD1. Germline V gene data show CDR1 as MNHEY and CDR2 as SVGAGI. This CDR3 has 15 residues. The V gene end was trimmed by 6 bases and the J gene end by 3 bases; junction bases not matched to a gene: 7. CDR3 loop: CASRILGQGEETQYF. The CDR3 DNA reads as TGTGCCAGCAGAATATTAGGACAGGGGGAAGAGACCCAGTACTTC.

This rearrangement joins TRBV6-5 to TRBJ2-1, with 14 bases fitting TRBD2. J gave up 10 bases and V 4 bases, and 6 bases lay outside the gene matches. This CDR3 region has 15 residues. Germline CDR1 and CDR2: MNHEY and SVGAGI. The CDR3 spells CASSLGTSGSWEQFF. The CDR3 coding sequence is TGTGCCAGCAGTTTAGGGACTAGCGGGAGTTGGGAGCAGTTCTTC.

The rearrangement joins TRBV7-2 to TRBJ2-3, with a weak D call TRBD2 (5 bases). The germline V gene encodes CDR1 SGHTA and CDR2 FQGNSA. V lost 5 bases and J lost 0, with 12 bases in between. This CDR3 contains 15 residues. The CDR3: CASSPRGPSTDTQYF. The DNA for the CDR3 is TGTGCCAGCAGCCCCCGGGGTCCCAGCACAGATACGCAGTATTTT.

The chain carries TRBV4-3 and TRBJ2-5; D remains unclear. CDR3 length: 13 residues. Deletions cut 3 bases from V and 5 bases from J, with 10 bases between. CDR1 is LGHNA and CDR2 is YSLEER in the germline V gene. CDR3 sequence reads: CASSHLAGETQYF. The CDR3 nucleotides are TGCGCCAGCAGCCACTTGGCCGGGGAGACCCAGTACTTC.